What follows are 24 T cell receptor beta chains derived from one specimen sequenced in a study of blood T cell repertoires in COVID-19. The assay was immunoSEQ multiplex PCR, and TCRdb's table has in-frame clones only and misses some. The repertoire holds some 530,000 clones, with about 85% as singletons. The sequenced sample was PBMCs or T cells enriched from blood (not recorded which). The source of these receptors is a woman aged 55-70 years who had recovered from COVID-19.

The chain couples TRBV5-1 to TRBJ2-2; tentatively, D is TRBD1 (5 bases). The CDR3 covers 14 residues. V was trimmed by 1 base and J by 3 bases, leaving 7 bases between them. Germline V gene sequence: CDR1 SGHRS, CDR2 YFSETQ. The CDR3 region is CASSLTGDTGELFF. In nucleotides, the CDR3 is TGCGCCAGCAGCTTGACAGGTGACACCGGGGAGCTGTTTTTT.

This sequence joins TRBV5-6 and TRBJ2-3; tentative D call: TRBD1 (5 bases). Trimming removed 1 base at V and 2 bases at J, with 8 bases between. The CDR3 consists of 14 residues. Germline lookup yields CDR1 SGHDT and CDR2 YYEEEE. The CDR3 region has the DNA TGTGCCAGCAGCTTGTCAGGGTTCACAGATACGCAGTATTTT. Protein: CASSLSGFTDTQYF.

The chain employs TRBV6-2 or TRBV6-3 and TRBJ1-2, with 8 bases aligning to TRBD1. The V gene end was trimmed by 6 bases and the J gene end by 4 bases; junction bases not matched to a gene: 10. Looked up from germline, CDR1 is MNHEY and CDR2 is SVGEGT. The CDR3 spans 15 residues. The CDR3 reads CASSLVQGQGYGYTF. The DNA for the CDR3 is TGTGCCAGCAGCCTCGTCCAAGGACAGGGCTATGGCTACACCTTC.

Remarks on this clone: This sample includes further DNA sequences coding for the same CDR3. The chain employs TRBV9 and TRBJ1-1, with TRBD1 as a possible D gene (5 bases). CDR3 size: 14 residues. V was clipped by 2 bases and J by 1 base, with 9 bases between them. CDR1 is SGDLS and CDR2 is YYNGEE in the germline V gene. CDR3 sequence reads: CASSVTGGNTEAFF. The CDR3 nucleotides read TGTGCCAGCAGCGTTACCGGGGGGAACACTGAAGCTTTCTTT.

This clone was seen just once. The genes are TRBV14 and TRBJ1-1, with 8 bases identical to TRBD1. Germline loops: CDR1 SGHDN, CDR2 FVKESK. The CDR3 spans 12 residues. The junction had 3 bases not matched to a gene; V was cut back by 3 bases and J by 9 bases. The DNA for the CDR3 is TGTGCCAGCAGCCATGCAGGGGGCAAAGCTTTCTTT. Amino acid sequence: CASSHAGGKAFF.

This CDR3 is CASSLVANQPQHF. The CDR3 DNA follows: TGTGCCAGCAGCTTAGTAGCCAATCAGCCCCAGCATTTT. The V and J genes are TRBV7-2 and TRBJ1-5; D uncertain. This CDR3 region has 13 residues. V was pared by 1 base and J by 3 bases, with 4 bases between. The germline CDR1 and CDR2 sequences are SGHTA and FQGNSA.

The V gene is TRBV11-3, the J gene TRBJ2-7; TRBD1 matches at 7 bases. Trimming removed 5 bases from V and 3 bases from J; junction bases left unmatched: 10. CDR1 and CDR2 (germline): SGHNT, YENEEA. CDR3 size: 15 residues. The CDR3 DNA sequence: TGTGCCAGCAGCCCAGAACCGGGACAGTTCTACGAGCAGTACTTC. This codes for CASSPEPGQFYEQYF.

In nucleotides, the CDR3 is TGTGCCAGCTCTCCCGACACTAGCTCAGATACGCAGTATTTT. It yields the protein CASSPDTSSDTQYF. The chain is built from TRBV18 and TRBJ2-3; tentatively, D is TRBD2 (6 bases). The germline CDR1 and CDR2 sequences are KGHSH and LQKENI. The CDR3 runs to 14 residues. Trimming pared 6 bases from V and 4 bases from J, leaving 14 bases between.

The V and J genes are TRBV19 and TRBJ1-6; D unclear. V gave up 6 bases and J gave up 7 bases, with 16 bases separating them. This CDR3 spans 15 amino acids. CDR1 and CDR2 from the germline V gene are LNHDA and SQIVND (reference sequence). In DNA, the CDR3 is TGTGCCAGTAGGGAGCTGCATACCCAAAATTCACCCCTCCACTTT. This gives the protein CASRELHTQNSPLHF.

This clone was counted once. The chain combines TRBV9 with TRBJ1-3; D is uncertain. The CDR3 covers 15 residues. CDR1 is SGDLS, CDR2 YYNGEE, per germline. Between the trimmed V and J ends, which lost 3 bases and 0 bases, there was a span of 10 bases. CDR3 DNA: TGTGCCAGCAGCGGGAAGGGAGACTCTGGAAACACCATATATTTT. This sequence encodes CASSGKGDSGNTIYF.

The chain joins TRBV10-2 to TRBJ2-7; TRBD2 aligns across 8 bases. Trimming removed 3 bases from V and 5 bases from J; junction bases left unmatched: 3. This CDR3 is built from 13 residues. The germline CDR1 and CDR2 sequences are WSHSY and SAAADI. CDR3 region: CASSDPGGNEQYV. CDR3 coding DNA: TGCGCCAGCAGTGACCCGGGGGGGAACGAGCAGTACGTC.

This chain uses TRBV4-1 with TRBJ1-4; 9 positions match TRBD1. The CDR3 has 16 amino acids. V was pared by 4 bases and J by 8 bases, with 11 bases of the junction left unmatched. Germline values: CDR1 MGHRA, CDR2 YSYEKL. Written as DNA, the CDR3 is TGCGCCAGCAGCCGTTATACGACAGGGGGAGGGGAAAAACTGTTTTTT. Its protein product is CASSRYTTGGGEKLFF.

The chain links TRBV7-6 to TRBJ2-5, with D perhaps matching TRBD2 (5 bases). V was shortened by 2 bases and J by 5 bases, with 21 bases between the two germline ends. The CDR3 runs to 17 residues. Germline CDR1 SGHVS, CDR2 FNYEAQ. The CDR3 bases are TGTGCCAGCAGCTTAAACCGGCTAGCAATGAGGGCGGAGACCCAGTACTTC. It codes for CASSLNRLAMRAETQYF.

The chain combines TRBV28 with TRBJ2-2; TRBD2 is a possible D gene (7 bases). The CDR3 has 19 amino acids. Germline V lookup: CDR1 MDHEN, CDR2 SYDVKM. The V gene lost 5 bases and the J gene lost 5 bases, with 27 bases spanning the gap. The CDR3 coding sequence is TGTGCCAGCAGTCCCCAGGGTGTGGGGGGGCGTATGGTTACCGGGGAGCTGTTTTTT. Its protein is CASSPQGVGGRMVTGELFF.

This clone ranks as medium-sized. Different DNA sequences within this sample yield the same CDR3. The rearrangement links TRBV4-1 to TRBJ1-3; D may be TRBD1 (5 bases). Germline V gene lookup returns CDR1 MGHRA and CDR2 YSYEKL. This CDR3 is built from 16 residues. Trimming left V 6 bases short and J 0 bases short, with 15 bases between. The CDR3: CASSPGGADSGNTIYF. The CDR3 DNA is TGCGCCAGCAGTCCAGGAGGGGCAGACTCTGGAAACACCATATATTTT.

This clone has only one observation. This chain links TRBV28 with TRBJ2-5, with no clear D. Germline V CDR1 and CDR2: MDHEN, SYDVKM. Trimming stripped 1 base from V and 7 bases from J, with 7 bases between. The CDR3 contains 12 residues. The CDR3 loop is CASSLSGWTQYF. In DNA form, the CDR3 reads TGTGCCAGCAGTTTATCCGGTTGGACCCAGTACTTC.

The chain uses TRBV18 and TRBJ2-7, with 9 bases fitting TRBD2. This CDR3 has 15 residues. V trimming: 3 bases; J trimming: 1 base; junction bases outside the gene matches: 4. Germline CDR1 KGHSH, CDR2 LQKENI. Written as DNA, the CDR3 is TGTGCCAGCTCACCGACTAGCGGTCCTTCCTACGAGCAGTACTTC. It yields the protein CASSPTSGPSYEQYF.

This sequence joins TRBV29-1 and TRBJ1-2, with D perhaps TRBD1 (6 bases). CDR3 size: 12 residues. V was cut by 5 bases and J by 2 bases, with 9 bases left in between. Germline lookup yields CDR1 SQVTM and CDR2 ANQGSEA. The CDR3 loop is CSVLQGNYGYTF. The DNA for the CDR3 is TGCAGCGTTCTACAGGGCAACTATGGCTACACCTTC.

The CDR3 spells CASSLAGTYEQYF. CDR3 coding DNA: TGTGCCAGCAGCTTGGCAGGGACCTACGAGCAGTACTTC. The genes are TRBV7-6 and TRBJ2-7; possibly TRBD1 for D (5 bases). Trimming stripped 3 bases from V and 2 bases from J, with 8 bases between. Germline V CDR1 and CDR2: SGHVS, FNYEAQ. The CDR3 runs to 13 residues.

This clone has just a few counts. V gene TRBV12-5 combines with J gene TRBJ1-1; tentatively, D is TRBD1 (6 bases). The CDR3 has 14 amino acids. The germline CDR1 and CDR2 sequences are LGHNT and FRNRAP. The germline V and J ends were trimmed by 6 bases and 5 bases, with 16 bases remaining between them. The CDR3 spells CASGQTGTRTEAFF. CDR3 DNA: TGTGCTAGTGGCCAAACCGGGACAAGAACTGAAGCTTTCTTT. Full variable domain (remainder filled in from reference TRBV12-5 and TRBJ1-1): DARVTQTPRHKVTEMGQEVTMRCQPILGHNTVFWYRQTMMQGLELLAYFRNRAPLDDSGMPKDRFSAEMPDATLATLKIQPSEPRDSAVYFCASGQTGTRTEAFFGQGTRLTVV.

The rearrangement joins TRBV3-1 (or the pseudogene TRBV3-2) to TRBJ2-4; TRBD1 aligns across 11 bases. The CDR3 is made up of 16 amino acids. V lost 5 bases, J lost 6 bases, and 9 bases stayed unmatched. The V gene's germline CDR1 is LGHDT and CDR2 YNNKEL (reference sequence). The CDR3 sequence is CASSTYSGTGGNIQYF. The CDR3 DNA is TGTGCCAGCAGCACCTACTCCGGGACAGGGGGAAACATTCAGTACTTC.

The rearrangement uses TRBV4-1 and TRBJ2-1; 9 bases fit TRBD1. The CDR3 sequence is 16 residues long. J lost 4 bases, V lost 4 bases, and 8 bases had no gene match. The V gene's germline CDR1 is MGHRA and CDR2 YSYEKL. The DNA of the CDR3 is TGCGCCAGCAGCCGCCTCCGGGACAGGGCTTACAATGAGCAGTTCTTC. Its protein product is CASSRLRDRAYNEQFF.

V usage is TRBV18 and J usage is TRBJ1-2; the D is unclear. The germline V gene has CDR1 KGHSH and CDR2 LQKENI. The V gene lost 0 bases and the J gene lost 6 bases, with 17 bases spanning the gap. The CDR3 loop spans 16 amino acids. The CDR3, as DNA: TGTGCCAGCTCACCACCGAACTCTCCTAGGATTAATGGCTACACCTTC. Translating gives CASSPPNSPRINGYTF. The full variable domain, its missing parts supplied by reference TRBV18 and TRBJ1-2, is NAGVMQNPRHLVRRRGQEARLRCSPMKGHSHVYWYRQLPEEGLKFMVYLQKENIIDESGMPKERFSAEFPKEGPSILRIQQVVRGDSAAYFCASSPPNSPRINGYTFGSGTRLTVV.

The gene calls are TRBV28 and TRBJ2-5; 7 nucleotides line up with TRBD2. CDR3 length: 14 residues. CDR1 MDHEN and CDR2 SYDVKM come from the germline V gene. Trimming took 2 bases from V and 7 from J; bases not matched to a gene: 7. CDR3 DNA: TGTGCCAGCAGTTTACCGGGGACTACACCGACCCAGTACTTC. This codes for CASSLPGTTPTQYF.